This T cell receptor beta chain was profiled in a study of neoadjuvant anti-PD-1 for oral cavity cancer. As for the study in general: Around day 43, patients without progression received a fourth nivolumab dose before surgery.

This clone appeared once. Most PBMC samples had 450 to 500 ng input DNA in six replicates. The protocol was immunoSEQ multiplex PCR, while the TCRdb copy is restricted to in-frame clones and leaves out a portion. The sample holds around 15,000 clones; around 69% are singletons and the top ten take under 3%. Cohort: HPV-negative, locally advanced oral cavity squamous cell carcinoma patients. Per germline, CDR1 MNHNS and CDR2 SASEGT. The CDR3 runs 13 residues. Trimming cost V 7 bases and J 4 bases, with 10 bases left between them. The TCR originated in a person aged 35 to 85 with oral cavity squamous cell carcinoma. Sequenced material: PBMCs, taken before nivolumab (anti-PD-1) treatment. The V gene is TRBV6-1, the J gene TRBJ1-4; the D is unclear. The CDR3 DNA follows: TGTGCCAGCAACCATGAGTATAATGAAAAACTGTTTTTT. Translated: CASNHEYNEKLFF.